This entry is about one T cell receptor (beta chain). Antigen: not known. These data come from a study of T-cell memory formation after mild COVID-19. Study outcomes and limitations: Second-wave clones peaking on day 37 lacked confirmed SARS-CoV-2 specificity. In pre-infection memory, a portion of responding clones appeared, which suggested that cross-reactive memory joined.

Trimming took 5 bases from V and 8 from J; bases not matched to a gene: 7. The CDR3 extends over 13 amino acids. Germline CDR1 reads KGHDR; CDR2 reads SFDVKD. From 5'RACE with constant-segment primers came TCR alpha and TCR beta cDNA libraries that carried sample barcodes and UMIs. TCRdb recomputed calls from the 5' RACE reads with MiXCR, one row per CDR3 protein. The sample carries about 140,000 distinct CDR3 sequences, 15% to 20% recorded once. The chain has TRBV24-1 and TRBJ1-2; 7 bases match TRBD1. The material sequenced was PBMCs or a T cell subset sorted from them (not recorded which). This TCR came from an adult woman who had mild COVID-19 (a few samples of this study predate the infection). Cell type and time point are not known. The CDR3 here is CATSAGGPRGYTF. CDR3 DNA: TGTGCCACCAGTGCAGGGGGACCCCGGGGCTACACCTTC.